The 5 T cell receptor beta chains below come from one sample, sequenced in a study of regulatory T cells in long-lasting Graves disease. HTBI primers from iRepertoire and Arm-PCR of CDR3 regions yielded the TCR beta libraries. MiXCR, run by TCRdb on the multiplex PCR reads, gives a single entry per CDR3 protein. The sample has fewer than 600,000 distinct CDR3 sequences, roughly 22% seen once. The time point was: persistent/refractory GD, antithyroid drugs over 5 years with positive TRAb. Researchers made the TCR library from RNA that was extracted from PBMCs. Sequenced here: peripheral blood mononuclear cells (PBMCs), sampled when the disease was refractory, from a patient treated with antithyroid drugs. The receptor set was obtained from a female donor with Graves disease.

The chain recombines TRBV5-1 with TRBJ1-1, with TRBD1 as a possible D gene (6 bases). V was clipped by 3 bases and J by 0 bases, with 9 bases between them. This CDR3 is built from 14 residues. Germline V CDR1 and CDR2: SGHRS, YFSETQ. The CDR3 DNA reads TGCGCCAGCAGCTGGGACATCATGAACACTGAAGCTTTCTTT. As protein: CASSWDIMNTEAFF.

V and J are TRBV7-3 and TRBJ2-7; D is perhaps TRBD2 (5 bases). The CDR3 is 15 amino acids. CDR1 and CDR2 from the germline V gene are SGHTA and FQGTGA. V lost 4 bases, J lost 2 bases, and 15 bases lay in between. The CDR3: CASSYFRGFTYEQYF. CDR3 DNA sequence: TGTGCCAGCAGCTACTTTCGGGGTTTCACCTACGAGCAGTACTTC.

The V and J genes are TRBV20-1 and TRBJ2-1; 7 positions agree with TRBD2. With V trimmed by 2 bases and J by 0 bases, 10 bases remained unmatched. There are 17 residues in the CDR3. From germline, CDR1 is DFQATT and CDR2 SNEGSKA (reference sequence). CDR3 DNA sequence: TGCAGTGCTAGAACAGGAAAAACTAGCGACTCCTACAATGAGCAGTTCTTC. It translates to CSARTGKTSDSYNEQFF.

Concerning this clonotype: This could be a read error, since a much larger clone is one nucleotide away. The genes are TRBV7-2 and TRBJ1-6; no definite D call. CDR3 length equals 16 residues. V dropped 2 bases and J dropped 9 bases, with 17 bases sitting between them. Germline lookup yields CDR1 SGHTA and CDR2 FQGNSA. In nucleotides, the CDR3 is TGTGCCAGCAGCTTAACTCCTTTGACAACCAGTTCACCCCTCCACTTT. It specifies CASSLTPLTTSSPLHF.

On this clonotype: A read error may account for a junction end that differs from germline. V usage is TRBV19 and J usage is TRBJ1-1; D gene uncertain. CDR3 length equals 13 residues. Germline lookup yields CDR1 LNHDA and CDR2 SQIVND (reference sequence). The CDR3 loop is CAIRPGDGTEASF. CDR3 bases: TGTGCCATTCGGCCCGGGGATGGCACTGAAGCTTCCTTT.